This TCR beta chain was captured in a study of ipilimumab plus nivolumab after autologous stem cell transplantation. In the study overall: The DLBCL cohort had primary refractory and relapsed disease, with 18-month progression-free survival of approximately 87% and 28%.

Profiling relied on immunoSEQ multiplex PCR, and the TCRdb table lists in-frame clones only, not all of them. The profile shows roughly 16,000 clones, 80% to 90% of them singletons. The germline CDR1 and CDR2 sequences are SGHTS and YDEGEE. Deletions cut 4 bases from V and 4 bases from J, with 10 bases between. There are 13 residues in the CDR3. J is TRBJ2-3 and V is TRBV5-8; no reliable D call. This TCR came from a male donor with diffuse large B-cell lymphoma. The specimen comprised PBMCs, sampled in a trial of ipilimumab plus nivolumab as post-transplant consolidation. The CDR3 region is CASSTDLPDTQYF. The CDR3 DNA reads TGTGCCAGCAGCACCGACCTGCCAGATACGCAGTATTTT.